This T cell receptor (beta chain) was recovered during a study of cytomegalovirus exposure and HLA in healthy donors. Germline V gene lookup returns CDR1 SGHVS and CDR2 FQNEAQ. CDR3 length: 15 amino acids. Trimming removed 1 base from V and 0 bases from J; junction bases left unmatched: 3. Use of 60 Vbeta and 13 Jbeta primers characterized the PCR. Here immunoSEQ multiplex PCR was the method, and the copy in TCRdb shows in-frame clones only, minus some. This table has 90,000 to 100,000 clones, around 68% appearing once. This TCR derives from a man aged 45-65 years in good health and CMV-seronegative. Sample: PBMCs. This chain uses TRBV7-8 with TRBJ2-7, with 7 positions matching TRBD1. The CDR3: CASSLGTGISYEQYF. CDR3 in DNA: TGTGCCAGCAGCTTAGGGACAGGAATCTCCTACGAGCAGTACTTC.